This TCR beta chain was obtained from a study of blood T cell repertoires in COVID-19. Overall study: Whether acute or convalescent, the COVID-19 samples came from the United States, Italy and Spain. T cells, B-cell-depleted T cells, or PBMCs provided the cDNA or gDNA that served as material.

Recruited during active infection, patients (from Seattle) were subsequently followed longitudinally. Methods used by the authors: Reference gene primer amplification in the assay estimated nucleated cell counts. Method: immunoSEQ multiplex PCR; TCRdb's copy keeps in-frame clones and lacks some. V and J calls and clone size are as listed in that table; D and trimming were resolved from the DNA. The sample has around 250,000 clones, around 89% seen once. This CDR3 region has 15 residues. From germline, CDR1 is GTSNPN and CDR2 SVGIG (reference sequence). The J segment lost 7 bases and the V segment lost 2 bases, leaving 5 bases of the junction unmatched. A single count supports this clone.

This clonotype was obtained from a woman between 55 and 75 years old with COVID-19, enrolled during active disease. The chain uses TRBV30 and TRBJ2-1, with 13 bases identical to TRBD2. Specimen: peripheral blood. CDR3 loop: CAWSSGLAGRNEQFF. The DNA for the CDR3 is TGTGCCTGGAGTTCGGGACTAGCGGGGAGAAATGAGCAGTTCTTC.